This T cell receptor (beta chain) was sequenced during a study of blood T cells in healthy people across ages. Whole-study context: Template-switching capture recovered about one barcoded beta molecule per two T cells. Study-wide points: The study could not conclusively compare naive and antigen-experienced cells, given its unsorted PBMCs. Donor CMV status, an unknown factor, possibly confounded changes in expanded clonotypes.

Germline V gene sequence: CDR1 SGDLS, CDR2 YYNGEE. CDR3 length: 13 residues. Trimming left V 3 bases short and J 15 bases short, with 16 bases between. In the case of this clonotype: Its antigen remains unknown.

Sample-barcoded 5' priming and a J-beta primer mix drove a second PCR of roughly 7 to 11 cycles. One entry per CDR3 protein, called by TCRdb with MiXCR from the 5' RACE reads. There are 1.5 million to 2 million distinct CDR3 sequences in the sample; roughly 52% occur only once, and over 2% lies in the top ten. This receptor was taken from a woman aged 40-49 years in good health. The rearrangement joins TRBV9 to TRBJ1-6; D unclear. Sequencing was performed on blood. Here the CDR3 reads CASSEGILSGLHF. For the CDR3, the DNA is TGTGCCAGCAGCGAAGGCATTCTTTCTGGCCTCCACTTT.